Given below is one T cell receptor (beta chain) in context. These data are taken from a study of blood T cell repertoires in COVID-19. On the study more broadly: Samples representing acute and convalescent COVID-19 were sourced from the United States, Italy and Spain.

CDR3 length equals 18 residues. Germline V gives CDR1 MNHEY, CDR2 SMNVEV (reference sequence). V was cut by 0 bases and J by 0 bases, with 15 bases left in between. Data came from immunoSEQ multiplex PCR; TCRdb stores just in-frame clones and leaves some out. The data contain 280,000 or so clones, around 88% of them singletons. The sample consisted of PBMCs or T cells enriched from blood (not recorded which). The J gene is TRBJ2-1, the V gene TRBV27; D is possibly TRBD2 (6 bases). This sequence was found in a woman between 35 and 50 years old who had recovered from COVID-19. CDR3 sequence: CASSLSRVADVSYNEQFF. CDR3 nucleotides: TGTGCCAGCAGTTTATCTCGGGTAGCGGACGTCTCCTACAATGAGCAGTTCTTC.